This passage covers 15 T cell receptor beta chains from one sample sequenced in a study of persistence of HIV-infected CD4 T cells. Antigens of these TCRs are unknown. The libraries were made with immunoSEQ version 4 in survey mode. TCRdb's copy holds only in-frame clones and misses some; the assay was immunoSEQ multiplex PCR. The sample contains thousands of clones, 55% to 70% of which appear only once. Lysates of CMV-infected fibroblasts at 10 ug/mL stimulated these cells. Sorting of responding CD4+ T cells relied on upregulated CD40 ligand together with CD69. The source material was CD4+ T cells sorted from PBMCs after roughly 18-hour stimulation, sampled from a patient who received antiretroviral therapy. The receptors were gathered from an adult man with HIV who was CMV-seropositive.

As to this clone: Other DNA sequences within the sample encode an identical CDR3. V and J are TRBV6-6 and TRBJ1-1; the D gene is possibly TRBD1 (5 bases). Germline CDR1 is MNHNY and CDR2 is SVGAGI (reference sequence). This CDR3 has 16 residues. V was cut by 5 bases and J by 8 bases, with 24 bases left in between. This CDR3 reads CASSPGVGGWRAEAFF. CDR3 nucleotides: TGTGCCAGCAGTCCGGGGGTGGGGGGGTGGAGGGCGGAAGCTTTCTTT.

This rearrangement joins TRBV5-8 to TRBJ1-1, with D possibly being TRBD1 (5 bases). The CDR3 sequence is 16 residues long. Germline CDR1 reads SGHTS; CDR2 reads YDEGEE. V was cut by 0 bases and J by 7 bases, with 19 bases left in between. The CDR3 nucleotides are TGTGCCAGCAGCTTGGGTAGGGGCAGGGCCTCCGGTGAAGCTTTCTTT. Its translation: CASSLGRGRASGEAFF.

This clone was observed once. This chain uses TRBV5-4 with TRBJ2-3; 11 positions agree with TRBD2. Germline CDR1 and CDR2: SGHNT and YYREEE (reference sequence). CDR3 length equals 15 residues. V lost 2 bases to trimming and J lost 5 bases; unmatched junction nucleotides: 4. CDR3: CASSFSGGAEDTQYF. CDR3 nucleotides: TGTGCCAGCAGCTTTAGCGGGGGGGCTGAAGATACGCAGTATTTT. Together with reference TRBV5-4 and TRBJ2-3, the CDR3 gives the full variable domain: ETGVTQSPTHLIKTRGQQVTLRCSSQSGHNTVSWYQQALGQGPQFIFQYYREEENGRGNFPPRFSGLQFPNYSSELNVNALELDDSALYLCASSFSGGAEDTQYFGPGTRLTVL.

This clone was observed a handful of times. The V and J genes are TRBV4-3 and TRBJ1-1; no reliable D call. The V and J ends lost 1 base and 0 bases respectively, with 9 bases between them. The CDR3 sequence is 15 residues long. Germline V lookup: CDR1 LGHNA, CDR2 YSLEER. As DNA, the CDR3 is TGCGCCAGCAGCCAAGTTGCGACGTTGAACACTGAAGCTTTCTTT. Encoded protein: CASSQVATLNTEAFF.

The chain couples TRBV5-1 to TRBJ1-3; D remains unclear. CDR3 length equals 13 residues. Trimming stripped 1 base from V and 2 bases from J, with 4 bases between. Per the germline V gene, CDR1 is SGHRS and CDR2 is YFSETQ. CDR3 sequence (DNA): TGCGCCAGCAGCTTGAACGCTGGAAACACCATATATTTT. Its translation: CASSLNAGNTIYF.

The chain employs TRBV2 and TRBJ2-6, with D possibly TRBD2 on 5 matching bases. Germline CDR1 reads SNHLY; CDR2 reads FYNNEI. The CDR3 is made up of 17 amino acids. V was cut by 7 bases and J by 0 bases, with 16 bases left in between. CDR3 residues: CASKRSVLRSGANVLTF. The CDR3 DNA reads TGTGCCAGCAAGCGGAGCGTGCTGCGCTCTGGGGCCAACGTCCTGACTTTC. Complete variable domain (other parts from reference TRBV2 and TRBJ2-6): EPEVTQTPSHQVTQMGQEVILRCVPISNHLYFYWYRQILGQKVEFLVSFYNNEISEKSEIFDDQFSVERPDGSNFTLKIRSTKLEDSAMYFCASKRSVLRSGANVLTFGAGSRLTVL.

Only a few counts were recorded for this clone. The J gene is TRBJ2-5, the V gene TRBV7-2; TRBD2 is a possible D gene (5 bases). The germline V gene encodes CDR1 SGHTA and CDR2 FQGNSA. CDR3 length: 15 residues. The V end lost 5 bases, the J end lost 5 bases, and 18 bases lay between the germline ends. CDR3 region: CASSPGSGRRETQYF. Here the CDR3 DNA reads TGTGCCAGCAGCCCGGGGTCTGGCCGGAGGGAGACCCAGTACTTC.

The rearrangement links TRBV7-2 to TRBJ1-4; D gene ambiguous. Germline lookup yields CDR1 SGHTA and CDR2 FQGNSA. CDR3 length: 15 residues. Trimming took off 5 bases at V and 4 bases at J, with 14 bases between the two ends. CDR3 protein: CASSGRTNFNEKLFF. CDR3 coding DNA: TGTGCCAGCAGCGGCAGGACTAACTTTAATGAAAAACTGTTTTTT.

This CDR3 is CASSVSGTSGGSDTQYF. The DNA for the CDR3 is TGTGCCAGCAGCGTGTCCGGGACTAGCGGGGGATCAGATACGCAGTATTTT. The chain combines TRBV9 with TRBJ2-3, with 14 bases that match TRBD2. The junction had 6 bases not matched to a gene; V was cut back by 2 bases and J by 4 bases. The CDR3 is made up of 17 amino acids. CDR1 is SGDLS, CDR2 YYNGEE, per germline.

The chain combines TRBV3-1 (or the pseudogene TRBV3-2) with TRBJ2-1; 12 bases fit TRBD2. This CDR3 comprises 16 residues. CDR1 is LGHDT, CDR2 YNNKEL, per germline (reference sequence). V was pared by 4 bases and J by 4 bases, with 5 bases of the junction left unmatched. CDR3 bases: TGTGCCAGCAGCCCGACGACTAGCGGGGGATACAATGAGCAGTTCTTC. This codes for CASSPTTSGGYNEQFF.

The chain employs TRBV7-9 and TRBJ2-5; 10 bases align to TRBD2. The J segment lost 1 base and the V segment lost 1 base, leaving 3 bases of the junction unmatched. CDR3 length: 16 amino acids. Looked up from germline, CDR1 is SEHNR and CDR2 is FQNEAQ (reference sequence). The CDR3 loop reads CASSLVLAGTQETQYF. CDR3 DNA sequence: TGTGCCAGCAGCTTAGTACTAGCGGGAACCCAAGAGACCCAGTACTTC.

DNA of the CDR3: TGTGCCAGCAGCCAAACCCACAGGGCTACTAATGAAAAACTGTTTTTT. Translating gives CASSQTHRATNEKLFF. The chain is built from TRBV4-2 and TRBJ1-4; possibly TRBD1 for D (6 bases). Germline V gene sequence: CDR1 LGHNA, CDR2 YNFKEQ. The V gene lost 2 bases and the J gene lost 2 bases, with 12 bases spanning the gap. The CDR3 consists of 16 residues.

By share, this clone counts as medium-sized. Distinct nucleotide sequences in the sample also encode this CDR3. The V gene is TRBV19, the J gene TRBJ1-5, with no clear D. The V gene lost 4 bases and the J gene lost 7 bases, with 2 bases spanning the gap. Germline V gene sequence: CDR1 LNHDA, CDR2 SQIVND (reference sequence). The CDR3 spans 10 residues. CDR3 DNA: TGTGCCAGTAGTACGCAGCCCCAGCATTTT. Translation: CASSTQPQHF.

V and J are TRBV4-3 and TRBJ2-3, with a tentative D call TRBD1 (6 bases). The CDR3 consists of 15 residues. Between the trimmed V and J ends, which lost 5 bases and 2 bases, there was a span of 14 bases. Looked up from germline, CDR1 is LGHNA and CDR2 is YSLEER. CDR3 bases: TGCGCCAGCAGCGCTCGGACAGCCTTCACAGATACGCAGTATTTT. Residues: CASSARTAFTDTQYF.

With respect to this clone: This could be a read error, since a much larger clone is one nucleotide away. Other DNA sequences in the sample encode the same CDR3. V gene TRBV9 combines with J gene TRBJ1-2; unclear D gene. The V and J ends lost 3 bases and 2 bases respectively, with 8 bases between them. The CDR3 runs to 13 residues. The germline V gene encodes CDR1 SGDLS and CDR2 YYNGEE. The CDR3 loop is CASSEQANYGYTF. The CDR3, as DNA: TGTGCCAGCAGCGAGCAAGCCAACTATGGCTACACCTTC.